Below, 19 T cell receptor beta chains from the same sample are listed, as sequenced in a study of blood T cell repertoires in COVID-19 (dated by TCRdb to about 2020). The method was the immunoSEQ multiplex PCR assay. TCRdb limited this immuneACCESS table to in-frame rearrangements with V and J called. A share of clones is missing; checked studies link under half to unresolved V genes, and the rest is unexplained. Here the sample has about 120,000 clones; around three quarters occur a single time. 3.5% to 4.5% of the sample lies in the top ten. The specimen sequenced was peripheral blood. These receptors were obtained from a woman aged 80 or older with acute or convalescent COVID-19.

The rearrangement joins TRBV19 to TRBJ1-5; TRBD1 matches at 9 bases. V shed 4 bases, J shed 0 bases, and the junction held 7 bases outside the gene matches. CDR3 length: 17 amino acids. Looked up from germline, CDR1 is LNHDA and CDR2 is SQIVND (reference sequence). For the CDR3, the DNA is TGTGCCAGTAGTAGTGGACAGGGGCGATATAGCAATCAGCCCCAGCATTTT. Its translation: CASSSGQGRYSNQPQHF. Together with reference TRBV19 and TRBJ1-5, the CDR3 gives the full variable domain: DGGITQSPKYLFRKEGQNVTLSCEQNLNHDAMYWYRQDPGQGLRLIYYSQIVNDFQKGDIAEGYSVSREKKESFPLTVTSAQKNPTAFYLCASSSGQGRYSNQPQHFGDGTRLSIL.

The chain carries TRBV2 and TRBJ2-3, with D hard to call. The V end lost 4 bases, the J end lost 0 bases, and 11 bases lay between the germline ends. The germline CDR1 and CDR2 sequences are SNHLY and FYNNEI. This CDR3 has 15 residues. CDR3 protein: CASSVTGPSTDTQYF. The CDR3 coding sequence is TGTGCCAGCAGTGTGACGGGTCCGAGCACAGATACGCAGTATTTT.

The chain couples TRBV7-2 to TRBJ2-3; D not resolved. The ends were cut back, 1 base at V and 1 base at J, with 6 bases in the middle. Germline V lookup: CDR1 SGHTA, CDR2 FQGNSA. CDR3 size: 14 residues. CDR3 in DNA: TGTGCCAGCAGCTTAGGGAGCGGCACAGATACGCAGTATTTT. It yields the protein CASSLGSGTDTQYF.

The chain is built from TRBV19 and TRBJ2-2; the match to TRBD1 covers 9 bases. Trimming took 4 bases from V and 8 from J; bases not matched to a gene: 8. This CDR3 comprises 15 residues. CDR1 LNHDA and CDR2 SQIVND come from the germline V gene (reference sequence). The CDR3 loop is CASSTGTGPWGELFF. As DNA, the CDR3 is TGTGCCAGTAGTACGGGGACAGGGCCTTGGGGGGAGCTGTTTTTT.

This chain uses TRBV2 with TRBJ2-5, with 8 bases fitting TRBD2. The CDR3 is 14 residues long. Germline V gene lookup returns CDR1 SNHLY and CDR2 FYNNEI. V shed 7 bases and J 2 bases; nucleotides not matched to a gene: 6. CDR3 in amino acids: CASNERGFQETQYF. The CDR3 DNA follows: TGTGCCAGCAACGAGCGGGGGTTTCAAGAGACCCAGTACTTC.

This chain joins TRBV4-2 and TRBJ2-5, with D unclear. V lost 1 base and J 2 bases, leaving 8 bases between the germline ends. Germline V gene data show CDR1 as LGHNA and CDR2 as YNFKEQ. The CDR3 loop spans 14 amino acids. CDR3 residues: CASSQGGRQETQYF. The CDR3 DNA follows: TGTGCCAGCAGCCAAGGAGGCCGACAAGAGACCCAGTACTTC.

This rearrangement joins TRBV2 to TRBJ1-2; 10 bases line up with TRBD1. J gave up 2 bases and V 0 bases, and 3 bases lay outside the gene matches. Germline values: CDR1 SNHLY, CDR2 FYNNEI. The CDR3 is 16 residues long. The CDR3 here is CASSEARTGGNYGYTF. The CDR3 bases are TGTGCCAGCAGTGAAGCGCGGACAGGGGGAAACTATGGCTACACCTTC. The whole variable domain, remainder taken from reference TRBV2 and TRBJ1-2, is EPEVTQTPSHQVTQMGQEVILRCVPISNHLYFYWYRQILGQKVEFLVSFYNNEISEKSEIFDDQFSVERPDGSNFTLKIRSTKLEDSAMYFCASSEARTGGNYGYTFGSGTRLTVV.

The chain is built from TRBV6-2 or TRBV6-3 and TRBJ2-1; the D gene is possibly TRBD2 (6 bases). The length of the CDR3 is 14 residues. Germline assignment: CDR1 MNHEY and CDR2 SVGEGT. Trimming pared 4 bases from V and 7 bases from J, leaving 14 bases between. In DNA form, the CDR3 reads TGTGCCAGCAGTTCATCACTAGCTGGAAATGAGCAGTTCTTC. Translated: CASSSSLAGNEQFF.

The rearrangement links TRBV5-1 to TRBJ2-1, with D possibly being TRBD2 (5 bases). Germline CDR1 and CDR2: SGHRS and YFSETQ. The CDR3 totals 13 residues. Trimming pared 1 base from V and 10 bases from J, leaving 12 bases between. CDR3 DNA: TGCGCCAGCAGCTTGTTTAGGAGGATGGAGCAGTTCTTC. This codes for CASSLFRRMEQFF.

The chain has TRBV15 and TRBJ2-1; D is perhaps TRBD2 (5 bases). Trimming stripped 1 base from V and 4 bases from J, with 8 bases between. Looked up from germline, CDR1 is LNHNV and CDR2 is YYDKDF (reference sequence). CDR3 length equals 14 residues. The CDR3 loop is CATSRGTVYNEQFF. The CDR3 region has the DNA TGTGCCACCAGCAGAGGGACTGTTTACAATGAGCAGTTCTTC.

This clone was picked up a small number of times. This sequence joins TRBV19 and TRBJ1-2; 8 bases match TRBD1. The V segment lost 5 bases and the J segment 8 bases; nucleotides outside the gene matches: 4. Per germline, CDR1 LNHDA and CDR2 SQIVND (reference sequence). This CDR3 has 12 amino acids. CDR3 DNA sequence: TGTGCCAGTAGTTTCGGACAGGGCGGCTACACCTTC. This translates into CASSFGQGGYTF.

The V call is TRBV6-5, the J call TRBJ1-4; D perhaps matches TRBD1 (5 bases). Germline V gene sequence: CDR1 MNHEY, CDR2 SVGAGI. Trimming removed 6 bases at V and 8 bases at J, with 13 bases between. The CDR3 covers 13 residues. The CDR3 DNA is TGTGCCAGCAGGGGACGGGGGAGAGAAAAACTGTTTTTT. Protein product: CASRGRGREKLFF.

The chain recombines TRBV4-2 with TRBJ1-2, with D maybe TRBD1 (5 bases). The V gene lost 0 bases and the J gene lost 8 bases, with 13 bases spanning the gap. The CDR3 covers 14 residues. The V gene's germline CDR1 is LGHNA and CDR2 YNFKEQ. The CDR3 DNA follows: TGTGCCAGCAGCCAAGAGGGGCAGGGTGGAGGCTACACCTTC. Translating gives CASSQEGQGGGYTF.

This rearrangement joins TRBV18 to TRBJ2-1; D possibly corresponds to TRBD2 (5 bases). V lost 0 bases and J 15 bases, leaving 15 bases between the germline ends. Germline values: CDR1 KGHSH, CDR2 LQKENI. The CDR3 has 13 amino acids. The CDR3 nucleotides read TGTGCCAGCTCACCACCGCACGCGGGTTTTCGGTTCTTC. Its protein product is CASSPPHAGFRFF.

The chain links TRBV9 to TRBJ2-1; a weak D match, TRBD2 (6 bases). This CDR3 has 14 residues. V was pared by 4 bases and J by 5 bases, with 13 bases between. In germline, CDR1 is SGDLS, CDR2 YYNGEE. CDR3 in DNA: TGTGCCAGCAGCCCTCGGACTACAAACAATGAGCAGTTCTTC. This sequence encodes CASSPRTTNNEQFF. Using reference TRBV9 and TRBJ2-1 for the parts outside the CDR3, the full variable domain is DSGVTQTPKHLITATGQRVTLRCSPRSGDLSVYWYQQSLDQGLQFLIQYYNGEERAKGNILERFSAQQFPDLHSELNLSSLELGDSALYFCASSPRTTNNEQFFGPGTRLTVL.

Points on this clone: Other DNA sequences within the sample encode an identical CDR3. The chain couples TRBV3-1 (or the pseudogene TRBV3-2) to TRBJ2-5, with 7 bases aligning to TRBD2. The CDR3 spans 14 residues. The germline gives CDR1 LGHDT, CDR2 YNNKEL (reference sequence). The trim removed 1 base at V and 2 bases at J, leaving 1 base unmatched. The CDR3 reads CASSQAGGQETQYF. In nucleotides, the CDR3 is TGTGCCAGCAGCCAAGCCGGGGGGCAAGAGACCCAGTACTTC.

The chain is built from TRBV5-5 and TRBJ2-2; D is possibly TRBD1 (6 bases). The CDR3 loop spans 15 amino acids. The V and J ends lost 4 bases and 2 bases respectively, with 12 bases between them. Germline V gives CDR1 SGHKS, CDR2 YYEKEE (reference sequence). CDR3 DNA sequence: TGTGCCAGCAGCAAAGGGACACTTAACACCGGGGAGCTGTTTTTT. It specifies CASSKGTLNTGELFF.

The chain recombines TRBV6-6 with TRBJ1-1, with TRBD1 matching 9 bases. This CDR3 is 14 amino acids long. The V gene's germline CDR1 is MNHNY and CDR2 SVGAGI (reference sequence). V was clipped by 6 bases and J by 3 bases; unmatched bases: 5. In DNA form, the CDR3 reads TGTGCCAGCAGGGACCGGGACAGGGACACTGAAGCTTTCTTT. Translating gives CASRDRDRDTEAFF.

In nucleotides, the CDR3 is TGTGCCTCAGAATCCGGGGTACACGAGCAGTACTTC. Its translation is CASESGVHEQYF. The genes are TRBV19 and TRBJ2-7; a possible D gene is TRBD2 (5 bases). This CDR3 contains 12 residues. Trimming removed 11 bases from V and 5 bases from J, with 16 bases in between. Germline values: CDR1 LNHDA, CDR2 SQIVND (reference sequence).